This passage covers 24 T cell receptor beta chains from one sample sequenced in a study of blood T cell repertoires in COVID-19. Using immunoSEQ multiplex PCR, the repertoire was profiled, and TCRdb retains in-frame clones only, with some absent. The sample has about 46,000 clones, 70% to 90% seen once. Sequenced material: peripheral blood. The origin of the receptors is a woman at least 80 years old with COVID-19, enrolled during active disease.

The chain carries TRBV23-1 and TRBJ2-1; possibly TRBD2 for D (5 bases). TRBV23-1 qualifies as an ORF whose function is uncertain. The CDR3 totals 16 residues. V lost 6 bases and J 3 bases, leaving 18 bases between the germline ends. CDR3 in amino acids: CASRIFGVRYYNEQFF. In DNA form, the CDR3 reads TGCGCCAGCAGAATATTCGGGGTTAGGTACTACAATGAGCAGTTCTTC.

V usage is TRBV7-2 and J usage is TRBJ1-5; 7 nucleotides line up with TRBD1. This CDR3 has 15 amino acids. Germline CDR1 and CDR2: SGHTA and FQGNSA. Trimming took 3 bases from V and 7 from J; bases not matched to a gene: 9. This CDR3 is CASSLRQGLLQPQHF. CDR3 nucleotides: TGTGCCAGCAGCTTGAGACAGGGACTTCTACAGCCCCAGCATTTT.

The chain couples TRBV5-5 to TRBJ2-7; perhaps TRBD2 as D (5 bases). V was trimmed by 4 bases and J by 2 bases, leaving 16 bases between them. This CDR3 comprises 15 residues. CDR1 is SGHKS, CDR2 YYEKEE, per germline (reference sequence). Here the CDR3 reads CASSARGQATYEQYF. The CDR3 DNA follows: TGTGCCAGCAGCGCCCGAGGGCAGGCGACCTACGAGCAGTACTTC.

The table lists this clone with many counts. The chain has TRBV4-3 and TRBJ2-7; TRBD2 is a possible D gene (7 bases). The CDR3 covers 14 residues. Germline assignment: CDR1 LGHNA and CDR2 YSLEER. Trimming left V 4 bases short and J 5 bases short, with 15 bases between. The CDR3 reads CASSPGGGEDEQYF. The CDR3, as DNA: TGCGCCAGCAGCCCCGGCGGGGGCGAGGACGAGCAGTACTTC.

V and J are TRBV5-8 and TRBJ2-6, with D possibly being TRBD2 (5 bases). This CDR3 comprises 15 residues. The germline V gene has CDR1 SGHTS and CDR2 YDEGEE. With 4 bases removed from V and 0 bases from J, the gap between germline ends came to 8 bases. CDR3 loop: CASSLGVSGANVLTF. In DNA, the CDR3 is TGTGCCAGCAGCCTCGGGGTCTCTGGGGCCAACGTCCTGACTTTC.

The chain couples TRBV5-6 to TRBJ2-4; D remains ambiguous. The CDR3 extends over 18 amino acids. The V gene lost 2 bases and the J gene lost 3 bases, with 21 bases spanning the gap. The germline V gene encodes CDR1 SGHDT and CDR2 YYEEEE. The CDR3 coding sequence is TGTGCCAGCAGCTTTGGGCCAGGTAATGGAATCGGCAAAAACATTCAGTACTTC. Protein sequence: CASSFGPGNGIGKNIQYF.

The chain recombines TRBV24-1 with TRBJ1-3, with D tentatively TRBD1 (6 bases). The germline gives CDR1 KGHDR, CDR2 SFDVKD. CDR3 length: 18 amino acids. Trimming left V 0 bases short and J 0 bases short, with 14 bases between. The CDR3 bases are TGTGCCACCAGTGATTTGAAGGGGGAGGGATACTCTGGAAACACCATATATTTT. Translating gives CATSDLKGEGYSGNTIYF.

The V and J genes are TRBV11-2 and TRBJ1-2; TRBD1 matches at 8 bases. The CDR3 contains 14 residues. V shed 5 bases and J 8 bases; nucleotides not matched to a gene: 10. Germline-derived CDR1 and CDR2 are SGHAT and FQNNGV. The CDR3 sequence is CASSTGQAEGGYTF. CDR3 DNA: TGTGCCAGCAGCACGGGACAGGCCGAGGGAGGCTACACCTTC. Looking up the rest from reference TRBV11-2 and TRBJ1-2 gives the full variable domain: EAGVAQSPRYKIIEKRQSVAFWCNPISGHATLYWYQQILGQGPKLLIQFQNNGVVDDSQLPKDRFSAERLKGVDSTLKIQPAKLEDSAVYLCASSTGQAEGGYTFGSGTRLTVV.

This clone was found a few times. The chain links TRBV6-5 to TRBJ2-3; TRBD2 matches 10 bases. The CDR3 covers 14 residues. Germline assignment: CDR1 MNHEY and CDR2 SVGAGI. V gave up 5 bases and J gave up 3 bases; unmatched junction bases: 2. This chain's CDR3 is CASSNSGRTDTQYF. The DNA of the CDR3 is TGTGCCAGCAGTAATAGCGGGAGGACAGATACGCAGTATTTT.

The V gene is TRBV11-1, the J gene TRBJ1-2, with 7 bases identical to TRBD1. The CDR3 spans 14 residues. Germline assignment: CDR1 SGHAT and CDR2 FQDESV (reference sequence). V lost 5 bases and J lost 1; bases outside the gene matches: 4. CDR3 sequence reads: CASSGTANNYGYTF. CDR3 coding DNA: TGTGCCAGCAGCGGGACAGCAAATAACTATGGCTACACCTTC.

In nucleotides, the CDR3 is TGTGCCAGCAGCCTAGGCGGCGAGCAGTACTTC. This codes for CASSLGGEQYF. The chain recombines TRBV3-1 (or the pseudogene TRBV3-2) with TRBJ2-7; no definite D call. Trimming left V 4 bases short and J 6 bases short, with 7 bases between. This CDR3 is built from 11 residues. Germline V gene data show CDR1 as LGHDT and CDR2 as YNNKEL (reference sequence).

J is TRBJ1-2 and V is TRBV4-3, with unresolved D. This CDR3 has 13 residues. V was trimmed by 4 bases and J by 4 bases, leaving 10 bases between them. Per the germline V gene, CDR1 is LGHNA and CDR2 is YSLEER. CDR3 loop: CASSRTEGYGYTF. CDR3 coding DNA: TGCGCCAGCAGCCGCACAGAGGGCTATGGCTACACCTTC.

This clone showed up many times. The V gene is TRBV18, the J gene TRBJ2-1, with D maybe TRBD2 (6 bases). CDR3 length: 16 amino acids. V was trimmed by 6 bases and J by 5 bases, leaving 20 bases between them. Germline V CDR1 and CDR2: KGHSH, LQKENI. The chain's CDR3 is CASSRPGLNSDNEQFF. Written as DNA, the CDR3 is TGTGCCAGCTCTCGACCGGGACTGAATTCGGACAATGAGCAGTTCTTC.

In its sample, this clone was seen once. The J gene is TRBJ2-1, the V gene TRBV5-4, with TRBD1 identical over 10 bases. The length of the CDR3 is 13 residues. Germline V lookup: CDR1 SGHNT, CDR2 YYREEE (reference sequence). The CDR3 sequence: CATGQGRSDEQFF. In nucleotides, the CDR3 is TGTGCAACGGGACAGGGGAGATCCGATGAGCAGTTCTTC.

V usage is TRBV5-1 and J usage is TRBJ2-7; the match to TRBD1 covers 7 bases. Germline CDR1 is SGHRS and CDR2 is YFSETQ. The trim removed 4 bases at V and 3 bases at J, leaving 7 bases unmatched. The CDR3 spans 14 residues. The CDR3, as DNA: TGCGCCAGCAGCACCCACCGGGACAGCTACGAGCAGTACTTC. Its translation: CASSTHRDSYEQYF.

Concerning this clone: The junction shows a germline mismatch at one end, possibly a read error. The J gene is TRBJ1-4, the V gene TRBV6-5; 9 nucleotides agree with TRBD1. In germline, CDR1 is MNHEY, CDR2 SVGAGI. This CDR3 spans 14 amino acids. DNA for the CDR3: TGTGCCAGCAGTAAACCGGGACAGGGAAACGTACTCCTCTTT. It encodes CASSKPGQGNVLLF.

This chain joins TRBV19 and TRBJ2-3, with TRBD1 matching 9 bases. This CDR3 region has 16 residues. After removal of 4 bases from V and 5 bases from J, the junction contained 10 bases not matched to a gene. CDR1 LNHDA and CDR2 SQIVND come from the germline V gene (reference sequence). The CDR3 here is CASSSWTGAVGDTQYF. CDR3 bases: TGTGCCAGTAGTAGTTGGACAGGGGCCGTAGGAGATACGCAGTATTTT.

This rearrangement joins TRBV5-8 to TRBJ2-7, with 7 bases identical to TRBD1. Trimming cost V 6 bases and J 2 bases; bases outside gene matches: 8. Germline V CDR1 and CDR2: SGHTS, YDEGEE. This CDR3 is 14 amino acids long. The CDR3, as DNA: TGTGCCAGCATCCTTGGGGGACAGACCTACGAGCAGTACTTC. Translation gives CASILGGQTYEQYF.

This clone was observed a handful of times. The chain has TRBV21-1 and TRBJ2-7; the table's D call, TRBD1, has no DNA check behind it. TRBV21-1 is noted as a pseudogene. This CDR3 comprises 12 residues. The CDR3 region is CAKVRGSYEQYF. The CDR3 bases are TGTGCCAAAGTCAGGGGCTCCTACGAGCAGTACTTC.

This clone was recorded once. The rearrangement links TRBV3-1 (or the pseudogene TRBV3-2) to TRBJ2-7; TRBD1 matches 7 bases. Germline V gene lookup returns CDR1 LGHDT and CDR2 YNNKEL (reference sequence). J was trimmed by 2 bases and V by 0 bases; bases with no gene match: 4. CDR3 length equals 15 residues. The CDR3 DNA reads TGTGCCAGCAGCCAAGATTTAGGGACAGCCTACGAGCAGTACTTC. This sequence encodes CASSQDLGTAYEQYF.

This clone was found a few times. The chain uses TRBV9 and TRBJ2-3; maybe TRBD1 (7 bases). V lost 3 bases and J 6 bases, leaving 11 bases between the germline ends. The V gene's germline CDR1 is SGDLS and CDR2 YYNGEE. The CDR3 is 13 residues long. CDR3 sequence reads: CASSARGADTQYF. DNA for the CDR3: TGTGCCAGCAGCGCCAGGGGGGCGGATACGCAGTATTTT.

The chain employs TRBV29-1 and TRBJ2-5; 9 bases map to TRBD1. CDR1 is SQVTM, CDR2 ANQGSEA, per germline. CDR3 size: 15 residues. V was clipped by 7 bases and J by 5 bases; unmatched bases: 14. CDR3 amino acids: CSAVRDRDFGETQYF. CDR3 in DNA: TGCAGCGCGGTCCGGGACAGGGATTTTGGGGAGACCCAGTACTTC.

This clone was found once. The genes are TRBV11-3 and TRBJ1-5; no firm D call. The CDR3 is 16 residues long. In germline, CDR1 is SGHNT, CDR2 YENEEA. Trimming took 1 base from V and 0 from J, leaving 10 bases between them. CDR3 DNA: TGTGCCAGCAGCTTAGTGGGAGGGTATAGCAATCAGCCCCAGCATTTT. Translation gives CASSLVGGYSNQPQHF.

This rearrangement joins TRBV5-5 to TRBJ2-7; D unresolved. The CDR3 runs to 14 residues. The ends were cut back, 6 bases at V and 3 bases at J, with 16 bases in the middle. The germline V gene has CDR1 SGHKS and CDR2 YYEKEE (reference sequence). CDR3 in amino acids: CASTLLSGLYEQYF. CDR3 nucleotide sequence: TGTGCCAGCACTCTTTTAAGTGGGCTCTACGAGCAGTACTTC.